The 20 T cell receptor beta chains presented below share a single source sample, sequenced in a study of blood T cell repertoires in COVID-19. Using immunoSEQ multiplex PCR, the repertoire was profiled, and TCRdb retains in-frame clones only, with some absent. The sample has a few hundred thousand clones, around 83% seen once; the top ten hold approximately 1.2%. Sequencing was performed on PBMCs or T cells enriched from blood (not recorded which). Source of these receptors: a woman aged 40-49 years with acute COVID-19.

The chain combines TRBV3-1 (or the pseudogene TRBV3-2) with TRBJ2-1; unclear D gene. Germline V CDR1 and CDR2: LGHDT, YNNKEL (reference sequence). V was pared by 5 bases and J by 4 bases, with 18 bases between. The CDR3 spans 16 residues. The CDR3 coding sequence is TGTGCCAGCAGCTTCCGACCCAGCGTTAGTTACAATGAGCAGTTCTTC. As protein: CASSFRPSVSYNEQFF.

The sample holds one count of this clone. The rearrangement links TRBV7-2 to TRBJ2-7; D perhaps matches TRBD2 (5 bases). The CDR3 is made up of 16 amino acids. Germline loops: CDR1 SGHTA, CDR2 FQGNSA. Deletions cut 4 bases from V and 3 bases from J, with 19 bases between. In nucleotides, the CDR3 is TGTGCCAGCAGCTCCCTGGGGAGCTGGCCCGACTACGAGCAGTACTTC. It encodes CASSSLGSWPDYEQYF. The variable domain in full, with the rest retrieved from reference TRBV7-2 and TRBJ2-7, is GAGVSQSPSNKVTEKGKDVELRCDPISGHTALYWYRQSLGQGLEFLIYFQGNSAPDKSGLPSDRFSAERTGGSVSTLTIQRTQQEDSAVYLCASSSLGSWPDYEQYFGPGTRLTVT.

The chain couples TRBV19 to TRBJ1-2; D is ambiguous. The CDR3 runs 15 residues. Trimming shortened V by 6 bases and J by 0 bases, and 14 bases separated the two germline ends. Germline CDR1 reads LNHDA; CDR2 reads SQIVND (reference sequence). CDR3: CASSTSRAANYGYTF. CDR3 nucleotide sequence: TGTGCCAGTAGCACCTCGAGGGCAGCTAACTATGGCTACACCTTC.

The chain joins TRBV5-6 to TRBJ1-1, with a tentative D call TRBD1 (6 bases). Germline V gene sequence: CDR1 SGHDT, CDR2 YYEEEE. V lost 4 bases to trimming and J lost 3 bases, with 22 bases between them. The CDR3 covers 17 residues. The CDR3 protein is CASSLLDRPASYTEAFF. CDR3 bases: TGTGCCAGCAGCCTGCTTGACAGGCCAGCCTCTTACACTGAAGCTTTCTTT.

The V call is TRBV15, the J call TRBJ2-5; TRBD2 agrees at 9 bases. The CDR3 is made up of 13 amino acids. V shed 6 bases and J 4 bases; nucleotides not matched to a gene: 3. Germline V gives CDR1 LNHNV, CDR2 YYDKDF (reference sequence). DNA of the CDR3: TGTGCCACCAGGGCGGGAGGGGGAGAGACCCAGTACTTC. This sequence encodes CATRAGGGETQYF. Full variable domain (outside the CDR3, taken from reference TRBV15 and TRBJ2-5): DAMVIQNPRYQVTQFGKPVTLSCSQTLNHNVMYWYQQKSSQAPKLLFHYYDKDFNNEADTPDNFQSRRPNTSFCFLDIRSPGLGDTAMYLCATRAGGGETQYFGPGTRLLVL.

The rearrangement uses TRBV7-8 and TRBJ2-7, with TRBD2 matching over 9 bases. Germline trimming cut 0 bases from V and 0 bases from J; bases unmatched to any gene: 3. CDR1 and CDR2 (germline): SGHVS, FQNEAQ. CDR3 size: 16 residues. The CDR3 DNA sequence: TGTGCCAGCAGCTTAGCCCTAGCGGGGTACTCCTACGAGCAGTACTTC. Residues: CASSLALAGYSYEQYF.

This clone occurred a few times. V and J are TRBV6-1 and TRBJ1-5; D gene ambiguous. Trimming cost V 1 base and J 3 bases, with 16 bases left between them. The CDR3 extends over 17 amino acids. Germline lookup yields CDR1 MNHNS and CDR2 SASEGT. The CDR3 loop is CASSEGGVRQVNQPQHF. Here the CDR3 DNA reads TGTGCCAGCAGTGAAGGTGGAGTGCGGCAAGTCAATCAGCCCCAGCATTTT.

The CDR3 spells CASSLLGTGRGGNTIYF. The CDR3 bases are TGTGCCAGCTCACTCCTCGGAACAGGCCGAGGAGGAAACACCATATATTTT. The chain joins TRBV18 to TRBJ1-3, with D possibly TRBD1 on 5 matching bases. With 4 bases removed from V and 4 bases from J, the gap between germline ends came to 20 bases. The germline V gene encodes CDR1 KGHSH and CDR2 LQKENI. The CDR3 runs to 17 residues.

The gene calls are TRBV28 and TRBJ2-1; 10 nucleotides match TRBD1. In germline, CDR1 is MDHEN, CDR2 SYDVKM. Losses at the gene ends were 8 bases for V and 8 bases for J; bases not matched to a gene: 9. The CDR3 length is 14 residues. The CDR3 DNA reads TGTGCCAGCTGCCGGGACAGGGGTTTTGATGAGCAGTTCTTC. Translating it yields CASCRDRGFDEQFF.

V gene TRBV7-2 combines with J gene TRBJ2-1; TRBD2 might be the D (5 bases). This CDR3 spans 17 amino acids. V was clipped by 0 bases and J by 0 bases, with 12 bases between them. Germline CDR1 and CDR2: SGHTA and FQGNSA. CDR3 bases: TGTGCCAGCAGCTTAGCGGGAGCGGATAGCTCCTACAATGAGCAGTTCTTC. Translated: CASSLAGADSSYNEQFF.

The J gene is TRBJ2-3, the V gene TRBV2; perhaps TRBD2 as D (5 bases). The CDR3 is 12 residues long. Trimming removed 9 bases from V and 2 bases from J, with 9 bases in between. The V gene's germline CDR1 is SNHLY and CDR2 FYNNEI. CDR3 residues: CASTGDTDTQYF. The CDR3 DNA reads TGTGCCAGTACCGGGGACACAGATACGCAGTATTTT.

The chain couples TRBV7-3 to TRBJ2-5; no clear D gene. The germline CDR1 and CDR2 sequences are SGHTA and FQGTGA. Trimming removed 1 base at V and 7 bases at J, with 13 bases between. The CDR3 has 14 residues. CDR3: CASSLKWRMRTQYF. As DNA, the CDR3 is TGTGCCAGCAGCTTAAAGTGGCGGATGCGGACCCAGTACTTC.

This clone was picked up many times. The V gene is TRBV21-1, the J gene TRBJ2-6; the table's D call TRBD2 went unverified against the DNA. TRBV21-1 is recorded as a pseudogene. The CDR3 is made up of 20 amino acids. This CDR3 is CASRFLLAGGLGSGANVLTF. The CDR3 nucleotides read TGTGCCAGCAGATTCCTATTAGCGGGGGGGCTTGGCTCTGGGGCCAACGTCCTGACTTTC.

The rearrangement uses TRBV7-6 and TRBJ1-6, with 11 nucleotides matching TRBD1. The J segment lost 9 bases and the V segment lost 6 bases, leaving 7 bases of the junction unmatched. The CDR3 loop spans 15 amino acids. Germline V lookup: CDR1 SGHVS, CDR2 FNYEAQ. The DNA for the CDR3 is TGTGCCAGCAGTCGGGACAGGGGGGTTAGTTCACCCCTCCACTTT. It encodes CASSRDRGVSSPLHF.

This clone was seen once. J is TRBJ2-1 and V is TRBV25-1; TRBD1 matches 8 bases. The V gene end was trimmed by 6 bases and the J gene end by 9 bases; junction bases not matched to a gene: 7. This CDR3 comprises 13 residues. Germline V gives CDR1 MGHDK, CDR2 SYGVNS. CDR3 bases: TGTGCCAGCAGGCAGGGGGCGCGGGGTGAGCAGTTCTTC. Translated: CASRQGARGEQFF.

The chain couples TRBV7-3 to TRBJ2-1, with 11 bases fitting TRBD2. V gave up 1 base and J gave up 0 bases; unmatched junction bases: 17. The CDR3 covers 22 residues. Germline V lookup: CDR1 SGHTA, CDR2 FQGTGA. The CDR3 loop reads CASSLNPALSGGVLSSYNEQFF. DNA of the CDR3: TGTGCCAGCAGCTTAAATCCGGCCCTTAGCGGGGGGGTCCTTAGCTCCTACAATGAGCAGTTCTTC.

The V and J genes are TRBV6-6 and TRBJ1-1, with TRBD1 identical over 7 bases. CDR3 length: 14 residues. Looked up from germline, CDR1 is MNHNY and CDR2 is SVGAGI (reference sequence). V lost 8 bases to trimming and J lost 0 bases; unmatched junction nucleotides: 6. For the CDR3, the DNA is TGTGCCAGCGAGACAGGGAGACTGAACACTGAAGCTTTCTTT. Translated: CASETGRLNTEAFF.

V gene TRBV28 combines with J gene TRBJ2-7; no reliable D call. Trimming left V 2 bases short and J 3 bases short, with 11 bases between. CDR3 length: 14 residues. Germline V gives CDR1 MDHEN, CDR2 SYDVKM. CDR3: CASSLGQVGYEQYF. The CDR3 DNA reads TGTGCCAGCAGTTTAGGGCAGGTCGGCTACGAGCAGTACTTC. Filled out from reference TRBV28 and TRBJ2-7, the complete variable domain reads DVKVTQSSRYLVKRTGEKVFLECVQDMDHENMFWYRQDPGLGLRLIYFSYDVKMKEKGDIPEGYSVSREKKERFSLILESASTNQTSMYLCASSLGQVGYEQYFGPGTRLTVT.

The chain has TRBV4-1 and TRBJ1-1; 7 bases are shared with TRBD1. This CDR3 has 13 residues. Trimming took 4 bases from V and 6 from J; bases not matched to a gene: 5. Germline V gene sequence: CDR1 MGHRA, CDR2 YSYEKL. The CDR3 loop reads CASSRRDSPEAFF. CDR3 bases: TGCGCCAGCAGCCGCCGGGACAGTCCTGAAGCTTTCTTT.

The rearrangement uses TRBV2 and TRBJ1-5, with TRBD1 identical over 7 bases. Per germline, CDR1 SNHLY and CDR2 FYNNEI. The CDR3 loop spans 16 amino acids. Trimming removed 8 bases from V and 2 bases from J; junction bases left unmatched: 12. The CDR3 is CASCAHRGTGNQPQHF. The CDR3 bases are TGTGCCAGCTGTGCCCACAGGGGAACGGGCAATCAGCCCCAGCATTTT.